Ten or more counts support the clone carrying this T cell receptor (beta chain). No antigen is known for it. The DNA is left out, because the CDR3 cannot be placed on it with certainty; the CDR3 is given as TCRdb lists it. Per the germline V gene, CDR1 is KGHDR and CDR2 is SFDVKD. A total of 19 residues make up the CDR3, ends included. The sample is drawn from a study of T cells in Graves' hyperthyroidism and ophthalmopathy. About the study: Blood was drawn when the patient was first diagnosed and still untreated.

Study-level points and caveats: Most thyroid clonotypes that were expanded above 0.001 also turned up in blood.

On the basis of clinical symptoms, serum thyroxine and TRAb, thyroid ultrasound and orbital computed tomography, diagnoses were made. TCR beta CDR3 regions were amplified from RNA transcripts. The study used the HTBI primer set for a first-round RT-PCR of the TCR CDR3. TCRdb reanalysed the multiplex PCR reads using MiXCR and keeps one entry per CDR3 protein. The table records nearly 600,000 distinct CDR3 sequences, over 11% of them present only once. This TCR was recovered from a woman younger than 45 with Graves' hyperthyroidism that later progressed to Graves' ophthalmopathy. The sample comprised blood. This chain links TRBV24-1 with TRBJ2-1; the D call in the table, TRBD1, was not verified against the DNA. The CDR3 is CATSDFGSGVAGALNEQFF.